This TCR beta chain was obtained from a study of blood T cell repertoires in COVID-19. About the study: Samples came from the United States, Italy and Spain, spanning acute and convalescent COVID-19. T cells, B-cell-depleted T cells, or PBMCs provided the cDNA or gDNA that served as material.

Authors' data handling: Amplification of reference gene primers provided the estimated nucleated cell counts. Generated by immunoSEQ multiplex PCR, the TCRdb table keeps only in-frame clones and is missing some. The V and J calls and clone size were taken over from that table, and D and trimming were inferred from the DNA. This table has about 280,000 clones, roughly 88% appearing once. The CDR3 totals 17 residues. Between the trimmed V and J ends, which lost 4 bases and 3 bases, there was a span of 21 bases. CDR1 is LGHDT and CDR2 is YNNKEL in the germline V gene (reference sequence). The clonotype originates from a woman in her 70s with acute or convalescent COVID-19. This sequence joins TRBV3-1 (or the pseudogene TRBV3-2) and TRBJ1-2; D might be TRBD1 (6 bases). Sequenced input: peripheral blood. The CDR3 sequence is CASSPRLRASGDYGYTF. CDR3 nucleotide sequence: TGTGCCAGCAGCCCCCGACTACGCGCATCAGGGGACTATGGCTACACCTTC.